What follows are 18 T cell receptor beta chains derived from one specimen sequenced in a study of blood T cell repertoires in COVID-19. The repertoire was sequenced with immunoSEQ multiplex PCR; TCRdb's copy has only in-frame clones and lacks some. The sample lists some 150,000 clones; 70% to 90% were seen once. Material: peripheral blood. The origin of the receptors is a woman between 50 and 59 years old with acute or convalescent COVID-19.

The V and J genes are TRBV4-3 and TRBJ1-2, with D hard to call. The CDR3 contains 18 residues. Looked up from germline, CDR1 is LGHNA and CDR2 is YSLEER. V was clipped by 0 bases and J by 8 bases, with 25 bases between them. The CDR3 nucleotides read TGCGCCAGCAGCCAAGAAGAATATTTGAGACCGGGTTCGTCCGGCTACACCTTC. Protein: CASSQEEYLRPGSSGYTF.

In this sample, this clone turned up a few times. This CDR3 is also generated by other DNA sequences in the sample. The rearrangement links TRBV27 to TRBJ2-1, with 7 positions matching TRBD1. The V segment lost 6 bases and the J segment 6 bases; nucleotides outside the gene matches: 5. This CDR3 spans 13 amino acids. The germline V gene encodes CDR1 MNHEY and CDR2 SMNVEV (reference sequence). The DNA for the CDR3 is TGTGCCAGCAGAACAGGGGCTATCAATGAGCAGTTCTTC. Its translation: CASRTGAINEQFF.

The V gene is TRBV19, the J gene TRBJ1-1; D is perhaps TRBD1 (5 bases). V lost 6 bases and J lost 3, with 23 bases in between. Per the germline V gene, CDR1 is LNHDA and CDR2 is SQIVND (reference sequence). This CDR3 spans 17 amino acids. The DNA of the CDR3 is TGTGCCAGTAGGCTCCCAGGGTCCCCCACGGGGGACACTGAAGCTTTCTTT. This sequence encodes CASRLPGSPTGDTEAFF.

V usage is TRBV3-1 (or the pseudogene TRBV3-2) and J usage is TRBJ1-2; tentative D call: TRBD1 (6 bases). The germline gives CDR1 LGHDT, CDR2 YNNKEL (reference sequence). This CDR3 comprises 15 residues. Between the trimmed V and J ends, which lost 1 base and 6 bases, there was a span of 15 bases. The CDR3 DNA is TGTGCCAGCAGCCAAGCAAGCAGGGGCGCTGATGGCTACACCTTC. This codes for CASSQASRGADGYTF.

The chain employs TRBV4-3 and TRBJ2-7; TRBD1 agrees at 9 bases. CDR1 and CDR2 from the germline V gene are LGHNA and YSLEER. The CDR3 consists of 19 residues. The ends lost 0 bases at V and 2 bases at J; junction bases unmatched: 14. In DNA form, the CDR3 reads TGCGCCAGCAGCCAAGATATAGACAGGGGGGACCCTTTAACCTACGAGCAGTACTTC. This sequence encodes CASSQDIDRGDPLTYEQYF.

The CDR3 sequence: CASGKGTYEQYF. The CDR3 nucleotides are TGTGCCAGCGGGAAGGGGACCTACGAGCAGTACTTC. The rearrangement joins TRBV7-2 to TRBJ2-7, with a possible D match to TRBD1 (5 bases). V was trimmed by 8 bases and J by 2 bases, leaving 10 bases between them. CDR3 size: 12 residues. Germline CDR1 reads SGHTA; CDR2 reads FQGNSA.

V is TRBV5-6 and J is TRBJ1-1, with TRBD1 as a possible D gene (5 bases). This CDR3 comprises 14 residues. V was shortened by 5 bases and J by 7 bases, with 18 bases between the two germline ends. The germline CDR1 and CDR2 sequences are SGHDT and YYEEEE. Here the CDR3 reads CASRGLNEGVEAFF. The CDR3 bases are TGTGCCAGCAGGGGACTGAACGAAGGGGTTGAAGCTTTCTTT.

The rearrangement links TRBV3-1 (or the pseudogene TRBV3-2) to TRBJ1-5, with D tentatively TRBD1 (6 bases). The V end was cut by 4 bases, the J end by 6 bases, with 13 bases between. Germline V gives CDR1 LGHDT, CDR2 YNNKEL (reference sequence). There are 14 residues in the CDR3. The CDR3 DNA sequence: TGTGCCAGCAGCCCCCAGGGGAGAGGTCAGCCCCAGCATTTT. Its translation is CASSPQGRGQPQHF.

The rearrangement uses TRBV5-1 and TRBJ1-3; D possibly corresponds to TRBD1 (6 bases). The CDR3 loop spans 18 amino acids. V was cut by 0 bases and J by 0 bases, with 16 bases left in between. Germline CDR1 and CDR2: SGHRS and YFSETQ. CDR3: CASSLAEGGSSSGNTIYF. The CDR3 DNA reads TGCGCCAGCAGCTTGGCCGAGGGGGGGTCCTCCTCTGGAAACACCATATATTTT. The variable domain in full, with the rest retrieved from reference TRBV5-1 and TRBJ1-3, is KAGVTQTPRYLIKTRGQQVTLSCSPISGHRSVSWYQQTPGQGLQFLFEYFSETQRNKGNFPGRFSGRQFSNSRSEMNVSTLELGDSALYLCASSLAEGGSSSGNTIYFGEGSWLTVV.

The CDR3 protein is CASSYSQGLNTEAFF. CDR3 in DNA: TGTGCCAGCAGTTACTCGCAGGGATTGAACACTGAAGCTTTCTTT. V is TRBV6-5 and J is TRBJ1-1; the D gene is possibly TRBD1 (5 bases). Trimming removed 0 bases from V and 0 bases from J, with 8 bases in between. Germline V gives CDR1 MNHEY, CDR2 SVGAGI. CDR3 length: 15 residues.

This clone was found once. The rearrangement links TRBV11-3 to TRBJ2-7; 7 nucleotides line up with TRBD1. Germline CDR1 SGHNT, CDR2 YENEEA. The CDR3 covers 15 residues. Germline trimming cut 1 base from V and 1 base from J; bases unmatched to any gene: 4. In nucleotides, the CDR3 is TGTGCCAGCAGCTTAGGAGGGGGCCCATCCTACGAGCAGTACTTC. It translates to CASSLGGGPSYEQYF.

The CDR3 nucleotides read TGTGCCAGCTCACGAACTAGATCGACAGATACGCAGTATTTT. Amino acid sequence: CASSRTRSTDTQYF. The chain couples TRBV18 to TRBJ2-3; the D gene is possibly TRBD2 (5 bases). The germline V and J ends were trimmed by 4 bases and 3 bases, with 11 bases remaining between them. This CDR3 contains 14 residues. Germline V gene data show CDR1 as KGHSH and CDR2 as LQKENI.

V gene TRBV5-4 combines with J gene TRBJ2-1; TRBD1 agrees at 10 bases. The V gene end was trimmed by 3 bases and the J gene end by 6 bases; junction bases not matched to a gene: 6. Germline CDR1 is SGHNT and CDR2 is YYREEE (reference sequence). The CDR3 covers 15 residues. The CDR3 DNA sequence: TGTGCCAGCAGCTCAGACAGGGGGCGAAGCAATGAGCAGTTCTTC. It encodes CASSSDRGRSNEQFF.

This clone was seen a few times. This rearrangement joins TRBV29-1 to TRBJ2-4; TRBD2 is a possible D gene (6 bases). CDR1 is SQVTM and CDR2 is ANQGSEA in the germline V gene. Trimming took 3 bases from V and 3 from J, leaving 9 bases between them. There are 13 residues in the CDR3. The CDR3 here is CSVEEGNKNIQYF. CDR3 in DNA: TGCAGCGTTGAGGAGGGAAACAAAAACATTCAGTACTTC.

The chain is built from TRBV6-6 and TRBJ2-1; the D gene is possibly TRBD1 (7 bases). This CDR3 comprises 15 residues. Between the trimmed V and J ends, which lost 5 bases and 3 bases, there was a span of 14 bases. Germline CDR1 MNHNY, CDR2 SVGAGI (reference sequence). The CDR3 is CASSDGQDYYNEQFF. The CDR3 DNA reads TGTGCCAGCAGTGACGGACAGGACTACTACAATGAGCAGTTCTTC.

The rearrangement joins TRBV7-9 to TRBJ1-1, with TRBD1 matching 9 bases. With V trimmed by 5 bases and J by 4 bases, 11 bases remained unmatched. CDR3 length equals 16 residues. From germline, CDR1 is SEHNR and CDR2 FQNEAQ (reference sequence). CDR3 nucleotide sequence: TGTGCCAGCAGCCCTACAGGGGGACAGGGCGTCACTGAAGCTTTCTTT. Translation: CASSPTGGQGVTEAFF.

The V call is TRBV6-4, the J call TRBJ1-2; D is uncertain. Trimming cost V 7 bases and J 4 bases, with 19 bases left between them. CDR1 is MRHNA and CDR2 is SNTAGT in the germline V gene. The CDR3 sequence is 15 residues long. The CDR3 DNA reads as TGTGCCAGCAATTCGAGGCCTCCACTTCTCTATGGCTACACCTTC. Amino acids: CASNSRPPLLYGYTF.

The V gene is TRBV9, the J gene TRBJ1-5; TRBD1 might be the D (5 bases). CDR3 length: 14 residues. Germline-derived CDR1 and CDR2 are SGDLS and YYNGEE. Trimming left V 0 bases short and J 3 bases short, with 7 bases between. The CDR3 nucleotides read TGTGCCAGCAGCGTAGGACAGCTCAATCAGCCCCAGCATTTT. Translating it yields CASSVGQLNQPQHF.